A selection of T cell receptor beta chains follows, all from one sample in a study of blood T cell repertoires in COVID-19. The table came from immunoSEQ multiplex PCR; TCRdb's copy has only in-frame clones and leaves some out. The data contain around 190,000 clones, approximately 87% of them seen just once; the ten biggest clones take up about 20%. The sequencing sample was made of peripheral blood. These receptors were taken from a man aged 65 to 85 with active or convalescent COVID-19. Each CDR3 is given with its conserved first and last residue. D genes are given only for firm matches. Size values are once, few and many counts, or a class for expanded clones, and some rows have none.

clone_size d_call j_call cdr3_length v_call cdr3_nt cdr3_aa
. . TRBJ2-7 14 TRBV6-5 TGTGCCAGCAGACTACCCGGGACAACCTACGAGCAGTACTTC CASRLPGTTYEQYF
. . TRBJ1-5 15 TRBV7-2 TGTGCCAGCAGCTTAGATGGAGCCAACAATCAGCCCCAGCATTTT CASSLDGANNQPQHF
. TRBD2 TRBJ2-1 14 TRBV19 TGTGCCAGTAGCCGGACTAGCGCGGGGAATGAGCAGTTCTTC CASSRTSAGNEQFF
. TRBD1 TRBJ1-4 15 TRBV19 TGTGCCAGTAGCATGTTGACAGGGGGAAAGGAAAAACTGTTTTTT CASSMLTGGKEKLFF
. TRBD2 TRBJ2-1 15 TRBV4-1 TGCGCCAGCAGCTCACCGCTGGGGGGGTACAATGAGCAGTTCTTC CASSSPLGGYNEQFF
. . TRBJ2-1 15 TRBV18 TGTGCCAGCTCACCCATGAACAGCAATTACAATGAGCAGTTCTTC CASSPMNSNYNEQFF
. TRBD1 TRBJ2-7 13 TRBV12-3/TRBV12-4 TGTGCCAGCAGCTTAGGGACAGGGGCCGAGCAGTACTTC CASSLGTGAEQYF
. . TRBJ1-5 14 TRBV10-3 TGTGCCATCAGTGAGAGGGGTGCAGGACAGCCCCAGCATTTT CAISERGAGQPQHF
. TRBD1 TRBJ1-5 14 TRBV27 TGTGCCAGCAGTTTTGCCAGGGGGGAAGGGCCCCAGCATTTT CASSFARGEGPQHF
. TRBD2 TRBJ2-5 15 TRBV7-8 TGTGCCAGCAGCTTACAGCGGGGGGGCCGGGAGACCCAGTACTTC CASSLQRGGRETQYF
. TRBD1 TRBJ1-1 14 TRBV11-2 TGTGCCAGCAGCCAAAGACAGGGTAGCACTGAAGCTTTCTTT CASSQRQGSTEAFF
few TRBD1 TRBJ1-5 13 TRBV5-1 TGCGCCAGCAGCTTGGACAGGGGGCAGCCCCAGCATTTT CASSLDRGQPQHF
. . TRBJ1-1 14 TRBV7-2 TGTGCCAGCAGCATGAGTCCCTCTAACACTGAAGCTTTCTTT CASSMSPSNTEAFF
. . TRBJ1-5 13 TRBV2 TGTGCCAGCACGTACGGGGGGTACCAGCCCCAGCATTTT CASTYGGYQPQHF
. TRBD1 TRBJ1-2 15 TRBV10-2 TGCGCCAGCAGGGGTTTGGACAGGGCAAAATATGGCTACACCTTC CASRGLDRAKYGYTF
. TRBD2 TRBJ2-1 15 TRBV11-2 TGTGCCAGCAGCCAGAGGACTAGTGGCTACAATGAGCAGTTCTTC CASSQRTSGYNEQFF
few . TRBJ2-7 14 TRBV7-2 TGTGCCAGCAGCTTGGCGGAGCCTCCCTACGAGCAGTACTTC CASSLAEPPYEQYF
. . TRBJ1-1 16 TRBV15 TGTGCCACCAGCCCGGACAAGGGGCCCGCCATGGCTGAAGCTTTCTTT CATSPDKGPAMAEAFF
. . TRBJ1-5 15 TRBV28 TGTGCCAGCAGTTTGGGAGATAGGAGGGGTCAGCCCCAGCATTTT CASSLGDRRGQPQHF
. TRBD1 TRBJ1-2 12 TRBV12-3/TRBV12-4 TGTGCCAGCAGTCAACAGGGGGGTGGCTACACCTTC CASSQQGGGYTF
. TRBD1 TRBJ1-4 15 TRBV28 TGTGCCAGCAGCCCTCGGACAGGGGCTAATGAAAAACTGTTTTTT CASSPRTGANEKLFF
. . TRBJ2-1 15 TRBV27 TGTGCCAGCAGTTTATTCGGGGGTTGGCCCCTGGGGCAGTTCTTC CASSLFGGWPLGQFF
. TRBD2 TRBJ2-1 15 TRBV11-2 TGTGCCAGCAGCTTTACTAGCGGGGGTCAGGGTGAGCAGTTCTTC CASSFTSGGQGEQFF
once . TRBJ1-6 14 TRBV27 TGTGCCAGCAGTTGGGGGGGGAGGGATTCACCCCTCCACTTT CASSWGGRDSPLHF
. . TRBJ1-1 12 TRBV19 TGTGCCAGTAGTATAGGACAGCTTGAAGCTTTCTTT CASSIGQLEAFF
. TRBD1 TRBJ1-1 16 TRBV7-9 TGTGCCAGCAGCCTCTGGACAGGGGGTTTGAACACTGAAGCTTTCTTT CASSLWTGGLNTEAFF
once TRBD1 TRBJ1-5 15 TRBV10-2 TGCGCCAGCAGTGCAAGACAGGGGTCGAGCCAGCCCCAGCATTTT CASSARQGSSQPQHF
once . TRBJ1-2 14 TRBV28 TGTGCCAGCAGTCTTATAGGGGTCGGTCATGGCTACACCTTC CASSLIGVGHGYTF
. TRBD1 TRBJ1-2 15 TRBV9 TGTGCCAGCAGCGTAGGGGACAGGCGACCAGGTGGCTACACCTTC CASSVGDRRPGGYTF
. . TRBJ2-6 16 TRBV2 TGTGCCAGCACCCGACAGTCTAACTCTGGGGCCAACGTCCTGACTTTC CASTRQSNSGANVLTF
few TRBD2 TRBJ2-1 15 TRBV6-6 TGTGCCAGCACCATAGCGGGGGGCTCCTACAATGAGCAGTTCTTC CASTIAGGSYNEQFF
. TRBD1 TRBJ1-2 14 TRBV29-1 TGCAGCGTTGGTCCCTCAGGGGGCGGGTATGGCTACACCTTC CSVGPSGGGYGYTF
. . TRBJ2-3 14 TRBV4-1 TGCGCCAGCAGCCCTGGGGCTGCGGGGGATACGCAGTATTTT CASSPGAAGDTQYF
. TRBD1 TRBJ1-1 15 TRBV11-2 TGTGCCAGCAGCTATCGGACAGGACCGAACACTGAAGCTTTCTTT CASSYRTGPNTEAFF
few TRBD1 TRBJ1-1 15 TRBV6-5 TGTGCCAGCAGTTACTCATCGGACAGGGAAACTGAAGCTTTCTTT CASSYSSDRETEAFF
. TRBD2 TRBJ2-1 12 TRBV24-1 TGTGCCAGCGGGGGGCGTGGGAATGAGCAGTTCTTC CASGGRGNEQFF
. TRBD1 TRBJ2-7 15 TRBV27 TGTGCCAGCAGTTTCTGGACAGGGTCGTTCTACGAGCAGTACTTC CASSFWTGSFYEQYF